One sample yielded the 19 T cell receptor beta chains listed below, sequenced in a study of T cell responses to AZD1222 COVID-19 vaccine. Sequencing was performed with immunoSEQ multiplex PCR; in TCRdb, only in-frame clones are kept and a portion is missing. This table holds over 65,000 clones, approximately 87% found once. Sequencing was performed on peripheral blood, taken on day 0 of AZD1222 vaccination. The receptors were sampled from an adult in good health.

This clone was observed a handful of times. J is TRBJ1-5 and V is TRBV10-2; no definite D call. This CDR3 has 13 residues. Germline V gives CDR1 WSHSY, CDR2 SAAADI. V was pared by 5 bases and J by 4 bases, with 9 bases between. CDR3 sequence reads: CASSLDGNQPQHF. CDR3 coding DNA: TGCGCCAGCAGTCTTGACGGAAATCAGCCCCAGCATTTT.

The V and J genes are TRBV6-6 and TRBJ1-5; the match to TRBD1 covers 10 bases. CDR1 and CDR2 from the germline V gene are MNHNY and SVGAGI (reference sequence). The CDR3 covers 15 residues. The ends lost 5 bases at V and 3 bases at J; junction bases unmatched: 4. CDR3 region: CASSGGQGFNQPQHF. The CDR3 nucleotides read TGTGCCAGCAGTGGGGGACAGGGGTTCAATCAGCCCCAGCATTTT.

The chain joins TRBV6-5 to TRBJ1-1; perhaps TRBD1 as D (5 bases). The CDR3 consists of 15 residues. Germline CDR1 reads MNHEY; CDR2 reads SVGAGI. Trimming took 0 bases from V and 9 from J, leaving 17 bases between them. CDR3 nucleotide sequence: TGTGCCAGCAGTTACTCGGGGCAGGGTTACGTCAAAGCTTTCTTT. It translates to CASSYSGQGYVKAFF.

This clone was recorded only once. This chain connects TRBV2 to TRBJ2-7, with TRBD1 identical over 9 bases. This CDR3 region has 17 residues. The V gene end was trimmed by 6 bases and the J gene end by 1 base; junction bases not matched to a gene: 13. Germline V CDR1 and CDR2: SNHLY, FYNNEI. The CDR3 nucleotides are TGTGCCAGCAGCAAACAGGGGGCTGCTTCCATTTCCTACGAGCAGTACTTC. Its translation is CASSKQGAASISYEQYF.

This chain joins TRBV4-1 and TRBJ2-7, with unresolved D. Germline CDR1 reads MGHRA; CDR2 reads YSYEKL. V dropped 0 bases and J dropped 0 bases, with 12 bases sitting between them. The CDR3 extends over 16 amino acids. The CDR3 spells CASSQEGSLYSYEQYF. The DNA of the CDR3 is TGCGCCAGCAGCCAAGAAGGTAGTCTTTACTCCTACGAGCAGTACTTC.

CDR3 sequence: CATSDVRGPPDTQYF. The CDR3 DNA follows: TGTGCCACCAGTGATGTCAGGGGGCCCCCAGATACGCAGTATTTT. The chain is built from TRBV24-1 and TRBJ2-3, with 8 bases identical to TRBD1. The CDR3 sequence is 15 residues long. V was pared by 3 bases and J by 4 bases, with 5 bases of the junction left unmatched. Germline values: CDR1 KGHDR, CDR2 SFDVKD.

The rearrangement uses TRBV18 and TRBJ1-1, with TRBD1 matching over 9 bases. CDR1 and CDR2 (germline): KGHSH, LQKENI. J was trimmed by 1 base and V by 3 bases; bases with no gene match: 3. This CDR3 has 15 amino acids. The CDR3 is CASSPDRGSNTEAFF. CDR3 DNA: TGTGCCAGCTCACCGGACAGGGGTTCGAACACTGAAGCTTTCTTT.

A single count supports this clone. The V gene is TRBV7-9, the J gene TRBJ2-7; D could derive from TRBD1 or TRBD2 (5 bases each). Trimming took off 5 bases at V and 5 bases at J, with 16 bases between the two ends. This CDR3 spans 14 amino acids. In germline, CDR1 is SEHNR, CDR2 FQNEAQ (reference sequence). CDR3 bases: TGTGCCAGCAGCCGGGACCTGAAGGAGAACGAGCAGTACTTC. It codes for CASSRDLKENEQYF.

The chain has TRBV5-6 and TRBJ1-5, with D maybe TRBD1 (6 bases). The V gene lost 4 bases and the J gene lost 2 bases, with 10 bases spanning the gap. The CDR3 runs 14 residues. Germline V gene sequence: CDR1 SGHDT, CDR2 YYEEEE. DNA for the CDR3: TGTGCCAGCAGCCCGTACAGGGGCAATCAGCCCCAGCATTTT. This sequence encodes CASSPYRGNQPQHF. The variable domain in full, with the rest retrieved from reference TRBV5-6 and TRBJ1-5, is DAGVTQSPTHLIKTRGQQVTLRCSPKSGHDTVSWYQQALGQGPQFIFQYYEEEERQRGNFPDRFSGHQFPNYSSELNVNALLLGDSALYLCASSPYRGNQPQHFGDGTRLSIL.

This clone was seen just once. This chain connects TRBV11-2 to TRBJ1-2; no clear D gene. The germline V gene encodes CDR1 SGHAT and CDR2 FQNNGV. The CDR3 is 14 amino acids. The V gene lost 5 bases and the J gene lost 0 bases, with 10 bases spanning the gap. The CDR3 DNA follows: TGTGCCAGCAGCCGAGATCTGGCTAACTATGGCTACACCTTC. Protein: CASSRDLANYGYTF.

The chain recombines TRBV7-5 with TRBJ2-7. TRBV7-5 is listed as a pseudogene. The CDR3 consists of 16 residues. The chain's CDR3 is CARILQKPGALYEQYF. CDR3 DNA sequence: TGTGCCAGAATACTACAAAAACCGGGGGCCCTCTACGAGCAGTACTTC.

The CDR3 is CATSRETYNEQFF. CDR3 nucleotide sequence: TGTGCCACCAGCAGAGAAACCTACAATGAGCAGTTCTTC. The V and J genes are TRBV15 and TRBJ2-1; D gene ambiguous. This CDR3 spans 13 amino acids. Germline CDR1 and CDR2: LNHNV and YYDKDF (reference sequence). V was shortened by 0 bases and J by 2 bases, with 2 bases between the two germline ends.

The rearrangement joins TRBV28 to TRBJ1-2; D possibly corresponds to TRBD1 (5 bases). The germline gives CDR1 MDHEN, CDR2 SYDVKM. V lost 1 base and J 3 bases, leaving 15 bases between the germline ends. The CDR3 has 16 amino acids. The CDR3 sequence: CASSLYSWGKDYGYTF. The CDR3 nucleotides are TGTGCCAGCAGTTTATATTCCTGGGGCAAAGACTATGGCTACACCTTC.

A word on this clone: Other DNA sequences in the same sample also yield this CDR3. The gene calls are TRBV24-1 and TRBJ2-3, with D perhaps TRBD1 (6 bases). This CDR3 is built from 15 residues. Looked up from germline, CDR1 is KGHDR and CDR2 is SFDVKD. V lost 2 bases to trimming and J lost 1 base, with 9 bases between them. CDR3 loop: CATSDSGDGTDTQYF. In DNA, the CDR3 is TGTGCCACCAGTGATTCAGGGGACGGCACAGATACGCAGTATTTT.

V is TRBV30 and J is TRBJ1-2, with D possibly being TRBD1 (5 bases). Germline values: CDR1 GTSNPN, CDR2 SVGIG (reference sequence). The ends were cut back, 3 bases at V and 5 bases at J, with 7 bases in the middle. CDR3 length: 11 residues. This chain's CDR3 is CAWRTAYGYTF. DNA for the CDR3: TGTGCCTGGAGGACAGCATATGGCTACACCTTC.

The rearrangement joins TRBV5-4 to TRBJ2-2, with D possibly being TRBD2 (6 bases). V lost 3 bases and J 3 bases, leaving 15 bases between the germline ends. From germline, CDR1 is SGHNT and CDR2 YYREEE (reference sequence). The CDR3 is 16 residues long. DNA of the CDR3: TGTGCCAGCAGCTCTTACGGGGGAGACGACACCGGGGAGCTGTTTTTT. Its protein is CASSSYGGDDTGELFF.

This chain's CDR3 is CASSFYGSYEQYF. The CDR3 region has the DNA TGTGCCAGCAGCTTCTACGGATCCTACGAGCAGTACTTC. This rearrangement joins TRBV5-5 to TRBJ2-7, with unresolved D. The CDR3 sequence is 13 residues long. Germline loops: CDR1 SGHKS, CDR2 YYEKEE (reference sequence). Trimming removed 2 bases at V and 1 base at J, with 7 bases between.

This clone turned up a few times. This rearrangement joins TRBV18 to TRBJ2-7; 11 nucleotides line up with TRBD2. CDR1 KGHSH and CDR2 LQKENI come from the germline V gene. The J segment lost 4 bases and the V segment lost 3 bases, leaving 5 bases of the junction unmatched. The CDR3 runs 15 residues. The CDR3 sequence is CASSPLAGGRYEQYF. The CDR3 coding sequence is TGTGCCAGCTCACCCCTAGCGGGGGGCCGGTACGAGCAGTACTTC.

The gene calls are TRBV27 and TRBJ1-1, with TRBD1 as a possible D gene (5 bases). V was shortened by 3 bases and J by 0 bases, with 11 bases between the two germline ends. CDR3 size: 15 residues. The germline V gene has CDR1 MNHEY and CDR2 SMNVEV (reference sequence). The CDR3 loop is CASSFLGGMNTEAFF. Written as DNA, the CDR3 is TGTGCCAGCAGTTTTTTGGGGGGGATGAACACTGAAGCTTTCTTT.